The table lists the clone carrying this T cell receptor (beta chain) with a few counts. Here immunoSEQ multiplex PCR was the method, and the copy in TCRdb shows in-frame clones only, minus some. In the table there are hundreds of thousands of clones, approximately 88% of which are singletons. This specimen comes from a study of shared T cell receptors in the human thymus. Germline lookup yields CDR1 MNHEY and CDR2 SMNVEV (reference sequence). V was pared by 5 bases and J by 1 base, with 2 bases of the junction left unmatched. The CDR3 has 15 amino acids. The data also belong to a second study, concerning human thymus T cells. Per that paper: The sample donors, healthy Finnish infants, were having corrective surgery for congenital heart defects.

Sequenced: thymocytes. This chain uses TRBV27 with TRBJ2-1, with 10 bases lining up with TRBD2. This receptor was taken from a boy under three years old with a congenital heart defect. CDR3 nucleotide sequence: TGTGCCAGCAGTAGCGGGAGGGTTTCCTACAATGAGCAGTTCTTC. This codes for CASSSGRVSYNEQFF.